Following are 26 T cell receptor beta chains from one sample sequenced in a study of T cells in tumors after PD-1 blockade. The table came from immunoSEQ multiplex PCR; TCRdb's copy has only in-frame clones and leaves some out. The sample records about 24,000 clones, roughly 85% being singletons. The sequencing used PBMCs, collected after anti-PD-1 treatment. These receptors originate from a human donor with basal cell carcinoma.

The CDR3 is CASSLDGTDEAFF. In DNA form, the CDR3 reads TGTGCCAGCAGTTTAGACGGGACAGACGAAGCTTTCTTT. This chain joins TRBV12-3 or TRBV12-4 and TRBJ1-1; the match to TRBD1 covers 7 bases. The CDR3 length is 13 residues. J gave up 8 bases and V 1 base, and 4 bases lay outside the gene matches.

The J gene is TRBJ1-4, the V gene TRBV15; D gene unclear. Germline CDR1 reads LNHNV; CDR2 reads YYDKDF (reference sequence). CDR3 length: 15 amino acids. The V end lost 0 bases, the J end lost 6 bases, and 11 bases lay between the germline ends. The CDR3 is CATSREAAPDEKLFF. The CDR3 bases are TGTGCCACCAGCAGAGAGGCGGCGCCCGATGAAAAACTGTTTTTT.

The genes are TRBV28 and TRBJ1-6, with 8 positions matching TRBD1. Germline assignment: CDR1 MDHEN and CDR2 SYDVKM. Germline trimming cut 6 bases from V and 5 bases from J; bases unmatched to any gene: 9. CDR3 size: 16 residues. The CDR3 region has the DNA TGTGCCAGCAGCATAGACAGGGGAATTAATAATTCACCCCTCCACTTT. The encoded protein is CASSIDRGINNSPLHF.

The chain links TRBV19 to TRBJ1-6; 10 bases line up with TRBD1. Germline values: CDR1 LNHDA, CDR2 SQIVND (reference sequence). After removal of 4 bases from V and 9 bases from J, the junction contained 3 bases not matched to a gene. This CDR3 is built from 14 residues. The CDR3 region is CASSTGTGVSPLHF. CDR3 in DNA: TGTGCCAGTAGTACCGGGACAGGGGTTTCACCCCTCCACTTT.

This rearrangement joins TRBV5-1 to TRBJ2-7, with TRBD2 as a possible D gene (6 bases). Germline V lookup: CDR1 SGHRS, CDR2 YFSETQ. The length of the CDR3 is 12 residues. The V and J ends lost 3 bases and 4 bases respectively, with 8 bases between them. CDR3 in amino acids: CASSWDSYEQYF. CDR3 DNA: TGCGCCAGCAGCTGGGACTCTTACGAGCAGTACTTC.

This clone was seen more than once but under ten times. The chain has TRBV19 and TRBJ1-2; tentative D call: TRBD1 (5 bases). The germline gives CDR1 LNHDA, CDR2 SQIVND (reference sequence). V was shortened by 5 bases and J by 8 bases, with 15 bases between the two germline ends. CDR3 length equals 13 residues. The CDR3 reads CASSGGTSLGYTF. CDR3 coding DNA: TGTGCCAGTAGTGGAGGGACGTCTCTGGGCTACACCTTC.

The sample holds one count of this clone. The rearrangement links TRBV7-9 to TRBJ1-4; TRBD1 aligns across 7 bases. CDR3 size: 15 residues. With V trimmed by 0 bases and J by 6 bases, 4 bases remained unmatched. CDR1 and CDR2 (germline): SEHNR, FQNEAQ (reference sequence). This CDR3 is CASSLATGEDEKLFF. The CDR3 region has the DNA TGTGCCAGCAGCTTAGCCACAGGGGAGGATGAAAAACTGTTTTTT.

This sequence joins TRBV6-5 and TRBJ2-5; 7 positions agree with TRBD2. Germline trimming cut 2 bases from V and 2 bases from J; bases unmatched to any gene: 2. There are 14 residues in the CDR3. CDR1 is MNHEY and CDR2 is SVGAGI in the germline V gene. The CDR3 region has the DNA TGTGCCAGCAGTTACCGGGGGGAACAAGAGACCCAGTACTTC. As protein: CASSYRGEQETQYF.

The J gene is TRBJ1-2, the V gene TRBV7-8, with 11 bases matching TRBD1. The CDR3 runs 15 residues. The germline CDR1 and CDR2 sequences are SGHVS and FQNEAQ. The J segment lost 8 bases and the V segment lost 7 bases, leaving 12 bases of the junction unmatched. CDR3 sequence: CASTLGGTGGGGYTF. CDR3 DNA: TGTGCCAGCACGCTTGGTGGGACAGGGGGTGGGGGCTACACCTTC.

This clone was counted between two and nine times. The rearrangement links TRBV20-1 to TRBJ2-7; no clear D gene. V was clipped by 0 bases and J by 9 bases, with 9 bases between them. Germline V gene sequence: CDR1 DFQATT, CDR2 SNEGSKA (reference sequence). The CDR3 covers 11 residues. The CDR3 sequence is CSARDGPRQYF. The CDR3 DNA reads as TGCAGTGCTAGAGATGGCCCCAGGCAGTACTTC.

This clone was seen just once. This CDR3 is CASRPVGVLEAFF. CDR3 nucleotide sequence: TGTGCCAGTAGGCCCGTAGGTGTTCTTGAAGCTTTCTTT. The gene calls are TRBV19 and TRBJ1-1, with D uncertain. In germline, CDR1 is LNHDA, CDR2 SQIVND (reference sequence). There are 13 residues in the CDR3. Between the trimmed V and J ends, which lost 6 bases and 7 bases, there was a span of 15 bases.

This chain connects TRBV6-5 to TRBJ1-2; TRBD1 matches 11 bases. The CDR3 is 15 residues long. The trim removed 8 bases at V and 4 bases at J, leaving 9 bases unmatched. The germline CDR1 and CDR2 sequences are MNHEY and SVGAGI. The CDR3 spells CASLGTGGQGYGYTF. CDR3 in DNA: TGTGCCAGCCTCGGGACAGGGGGTCAAGGCTATGGCTACACCTTC.

This rearrangement joins TRBV5-1 to TRBJ2-3; D is uncertain. The CDR3 extends over 15 amino acids. Trimming left V 0 bases short and J 8 bases short, with 16 bases between. Germline V gene data show CDR1 as SGHRS and CDR2 as YFSETQ. CDR3 in amino acids: CASSLEALPMGTQYF. Here the CDR3 DNA reads TGCGCCAGCAGCTTGGAGGCCCTCCCGATGGGTACGCAGTATTTT.

This clone was recorded only once. The chain links TRBV24-1 to TRBJ1-5; D unresolved. Trimming cost V 4 bases and J 6 bases, with 6 bases left between them. This CDR3 has 12 amino acids. The germline V gene encodes CDR1 KGHDR and CDR2 SFDVKD. The CDR3 bases are TGTGCCACCAGTGAGACCGGTCAGCCCCAGCATTTT. Encoded protein: CATSETGQPQHF.

The chain uses TRBV30 and TRBJ1-4; TRBD1 might be the D (5 bases). The CDR3 sequence is 15 residues long. Trimming removed 0 bases at V and 5 bases at J, with 13 bases between. From germline, CDR1 is GTSNPN and CDR2 SVGIG (reference sequence). The CDR3 region has the DNA TGTGCCTGGAGTGTAGGTACAGGAGGAAATGAAAAACTGTTTTTT. Translation: CAWSVGTGGNEKLFF.

V usage is TRBV30 and J usage is TRBJ1-1; 10 bases map to TRBD1. The CDR3 spans 14 residues. Germline V gene sequence: CDR1 GTSNPN, CDR2 SVGIG (reference sequence). J was trimmed by 6 bases and V by 3 bases; bases with no gene match: 7. CDR3 sequence: CAWRRQGAWPEAFF. The CDR3, as DNA: TGTGCCTGGAGGAGACAGGGGGCTTGGCCTGAAGCTTTCTTT.

The chain uses TRBV18 and TRBJ1-2; TRBD1 might be the D (6 bases). Germline CDR1 is KGHSH and CDR2 is LQKENI. V dropped 0 bases and J dropped 5 bases, with 13 bases sitting between them. The CDR3 is made up of 15 amino acids. CDR3 amino acids: CASSPPGGRGYGYTF. The CDR3, as DNA: TGTGCCAGCTCACCACCTGGGGGGCGCGGGTATGGCTACACCTTC.

V and J are TRBV30 and TRBJ1-3; tentative D call: TRBD1 (5 bases). The CDR3 has 14 amino acids. The germline gives CDR1 GTSNPN, CDR2 SVGIG (reference sequence). The V and J ends lost 4 bases and 7 bases respectively, with 17 bases between them. The CDR3 here is CAWIPEGRVNTIYF. CDR3 DNA: TGTGCCTGGATCCCTGAGGGCAGGGTGAACACCATATATTTT.

The chain links TRBV6-6 to TRBJ2-7, with 7 bases fitting TRBD1. The V segment lost 0 bases and the J segment 3 bases; nucleotides outside the gene matches: 5. Per the germline V gene, CDR1 is MNHNY and CDR2 is SVGAGI (reference sequence). This CDR3 comprises 15 residues. The CDR3 spells CASSYSGTAIYEQYF. In nucleotides, the CDR3 is TGTGCCAGCAGTTACTCCGGGACAGCGATCTACGAGCAGTACTTC.

V gene TRBV5-1 combines with J gene TRBJ2-3; possibly TRBD2 for D (5 bases). V was pared by 0 bases and J by 5 bases, with 16 bases between. Germline values: CDR1 SGHRS, CDR2 YFSETQ. CDR3 length: 16 residues. The CDR3 reads CASSLGLRDGEDTQYF. In DNA form, the CDR3 reads TGCGCCAGCAGCTTGGGATTGAGGGATGGGGAAGATACGCAGTATTTT.

The V and J genes are TRBV7-8 and TRBJ1-5; no firm D call. The ends were cut back, 5 bases at V and 2 bases at J, with 13 bases in the middle. Germline V gene sequence: CDR1 SGHVS, CDR2 FQNEAQ. This CDR3 spans 15 amino acids. The CDR3 sequence: CASSLEVQGNQPQHF. CDR3 in DNA: TGTGCCAGCAGCCTAGAGGTCCAGGGCAATCAGCCCCAGCATTTT.

This chain links TRBV20-1 with TRBJ2-7; D unresolved. From germline, CDR1 is DFQATT and CDR2 SNEGSKA (reference sequence). This CDR3 comprises 14 residues. V lost 3 bases and J 3 bases, leaving 15 bases between the germline ends. The CDR3: CSASPLASVYEQYF. In DNA, the CDR3 is TGCAGTGCTAGTCCCCTGGCGTCCGTCTACGAGCAGTACTTC.

This chain uses TRBV6-5 with TRBJ1-1; no definite D call. Germline V lookup: CDR1 MNHEY, CDR2 SVGAGI. The CDR3 has 13 residues. V was cut by 8 bases and J by 2 bases, with 12 bases left in between. CDR3 coding DNA: TGTGCCAGCCAGAACACCCTAAACACTGAAGCTTTCTTT. The encoded protein is CASQNTLNTEAFF.

The chain recombines TRBV19 with TRBJ1-4; D is ambiguous. CDR3 size: 16 residues. Trimming cost V 4 bases and J 0 bases, with 12 bases left between them. Germline-derived CDR1 and CDR2 are LNHDA and SQIVND (reference sequence). The CDR3 region is CASSKARTATNEKLFF. CDR3 coding DNA: TGTGCCAGTAGTAAAGCCAGGACCGCAACTAATGAAAAACTGTTTTTT.

CDR3 in DNA: TGCAGCGTTGAAATGGACCCGGGCACTGAAGCTTTCTTT. As protein: CSVEMDPGTEAFF. The chain recombines TRBV29-1 with TRBJ1-1; D gene ambiguous. Germline CDR1 and CDR2: SQVTM and ANQGSEA. V was trimmed by 2 bases and J by 4 bases, leaving 11 bases between them. The CDR3 extends over 13 amino acids.

A single count supports this clone. The V gene is TRBV5-1, the J gene TRBJ2-1, with 15 bases that match TRBD2. V lost 6 bases and J lost 7; bases outside the gene matches: 5. Germline loops: CDR1 SGHRS, CDR2 YFSETQ. CDR3 size: 15 residues. CDR3 protein: CASTGLAGGSNEQFF. The CDR3 nucleotides are TGCGCCAGCACCGGACTAGCGGGGGGGTCAAATGAGCAGTTCTTC.